These 10 T cell receptor beta chains were sequenced from one sample in a study of CD8 T cells in ankylosing spondylitis. A single record per CDR3 protein comes from TCRdb applying MiXCR to the 5' RACE reads. The table lists approximately 92,000 distinct CDR3 sequences, roughly 8.8% of them singletons. What was sequenced was blood, either unsorted or a sorted T cell fraction (not recorded which). These receptors all stem from a male donor with ankylosing spondylitis or in good health (not recorded which).

This clonotype was recorded many times. At one boundary the junction diverges from the germline segment, which might be a read error. V and J are TRBV7-7 and TRBJ2-1, with D tentatively TRBD2 (5 bases). Germline CDR1 reads SSHAT; CDR2 reads FNYEAQ (reference sequence). The CDR3 is 16 residues long. The CDR3 DNA reads as TGTGCTAGCAGCTTAGGGTCGGGGAGCTCCTACAATGAGCAGTTCTTC. This codes for CASSLGSGSSYNEQFF.

The sample holds many counts of this clonotype. This rearrangement joins TRBV3-1 to TRBJ2-1; TRBD2 might be the D (5 bases). CDR3 length: 14 amino acids. From germline, CDR1 is LGHDT and CDR2 YNNKEL (reference sequence). The V end lost 0 bases, the J end lost 10 bases, and 13 bases lay between the germline ends. CDR3 in DNA: TGTGCCAGCAGCCAAGATGTGGCTAGCCAGGAGCAGTTCTTC. It is translated as CASSQDVASQEQFF.

There are many counts of this clonotype. The chain is built from TRBV5-1 and TRBJ1-1, with D possibly TRBD1 on 5 matching bases. V was clipped by 0 bases and J by 6 bases, with 9 bases between them. Germline V gene sequence: CDR1 SGHRS, CDR2 YFSETQ. This CDR3 has 13 residues. The CDR3 region is CASSLVEGAEAFF. The CDR3 DNA reads as TGCGCCAGCAGCTTGGTGGAAGGGGCTGAAGCTTTCTTT.

At least ten counts were recorded for this clonotype. The chain combines TRBV5-1 with TRBJ2-1; no clear D. CDR1 is SGHRS, CDR2 YFSETQ, per germline. V was shortened by 5 bases and J by 4 bases, with 13 bases between the two germline ends. This CDR3 is 14 amino acids long. This CDR3 is CASSPLVSYNEQFF. The CDR3, as DNA: TGCGCCAGCAGTCCGTTGGTATCGTACAATGAGCAGTTCTTC.

Ten or more counts support this clonotype. The rearrangement uses TRBV28 and TRBJ2-1, with TRBD2 matching 7 bases. The CDR3 is made up of 12 amino acids. Germline lookup yields CDR1 MDHEN and CDR2 SYDVKM. V was clipped by 6 bases and J by 10 bases; unmatched bases: 6. CDR3 sequence reads: CASSSTSWEQFF. The CDR3 nucleotides are TGTGCCAGCAGCTCGACTAGCTGGGAGCAGTTCTTC.

This clonotype showed up many times. The chain combines TRBV14 with TRBJ1-1; D ambiguous. This CDR3 is 13 amino acids long. Trimming left V 0 bases short and J 1 base short, with 3 bases between. Germline V gene data show CDR1 as SGHDN and CDR2 as FVKESK. The CDR3 nucleotides are TGTGCCAGCAGCCAAGACAGGAACACTGAAGCTTTCTTT. This sequence encodes CASSQDRNTEAFF.

Many counts were recorded for this clonotype. The chain couples TRBV12-3 or TRBV12-4 to TRBJ2-7; 11 nucleotides match TRBD1. With 4 bases clipped from V and 4 bases from J, the junction kept 6 bases outside the gene matches. The CDR3 runs 15 residues. CDR3 DNA sequence: TGTGCCAGCAGTTCCGTCGGGACAGGGGGTTACGAGCAGTACTTC. It yields the protein CASSSVGTGGYEQYF.

This clonotype has at least ten counts. The rearrangement links TRBV6-1 to TRBJ2-2; D is unclear. This CDR3 contains 14 residues. Trimming removed 7 bases from V and 5 bases from J, with 14 bases in between. Per germline, CDR1 MNHNS and CDR2 SASEGT. CDR3: CASNRDPLTGELFF. The CDR3 DNA reads TGTGCCAGCAATCGAGACCCCTTAACCGGGGAGCTGTTTTTT.

Turning to this clonotype: The junction departs from the called germline gene at one end, perhaps through a read error. The V and J genes are TRBV20-1 and TRBJ2-5, with unresolved D. This CDR3 contains 11 residues. From germline, CDR1 is DFQATT and CDR2 SNEGSKA (reference sequence). Here the CDR3 DNA reads TGCAGTGCTCCACACCAGGAGACCCAGTACTTC. Amino acid sequence: CSAPHQETQYF.

In its sample, this clonotype was seen a few times. The chain employs TRBV11-2 and TRBJ1-1, with a weak D call TRBD1 (5 bases). There are 17 residues in the CDR3. Germline V lookup: CDR1 SGHAT, CDR2 FQNNGV. V dropped 7 bases and J dropped 1 base, with 22 bases sitting between them. The CDR3 sequence is CASILMGGSGGNTEAFF. The CDR3 DNA reads as TGTGCCAGCATACTAATGGGCGGCAGCGGGGGGAACACTGAAGCTTTCTTT. The full variable domain, with the rest looked up from reference TRBV11-2 and TRBJ1-1, is EAGVAQSPRYKIIEKRQSVAFWCNPISGHATLYWYQQILGQGPKLLIQFQNNGVVDDSQLPKDRFSAERLKGVDSTLKIQPAKLEDSAVYLCASILMGGSGGNTEAFFGQGTRLTVV.